These 11 T cell receptor beta chains share one sample of origin, sequenced in a study of metastatic and nonmetastatic thyroid tumors. None of the patients had undergone any treatment ahead of thyroid surgery. TCRdb called clones again from the PCR reads with MiXCR. The table lists 35,000 to 50,000 clones, approximately 13% of them singletons. Sequencing used blood. These receptor sequences come from a female donor with papillary thyroid cancer or a benign thyroid nodule (not recorded which). Some clones in this sample may be carry-over from other donors' samples.

The chain combines TRBV13 with TRBJ2-1; 11 nucleotides match TRBD2. The CDR3 spans 19 residues. The junction had 16 bases not matched to a gene; V was cut back by 7 bases and J by 2 bases. Germline V gene lookup returns CDR1 PRHDT and CDR2 FYEKMQ (reference sequence). As DNA, the CDR3 is TGTGCCAGCACCTACATATGGGGAGTAGCGGGAGGGACCTACAATGAGCAGTTCTTC. Its protein is CASTYIWGVAGGTYNEQFF.

At least ten counts were recorded for this clone. The chain joins TRBV2 to TRBJ2-5; 8 nucleotides align to TRBD1. With 6 bases clipped from V and 5 bases from J, the junction kept 14 bases outside the gene matches. The CDR3 totals 16 residues. In germline, CDR1 is SNHLY, CDR2 FYNNEI. CDR3 residues: CASRWKIDRGMETQYF. CDR3 DNA sequence: TGTGCCAGCAGATGGAAAATCGACAGGGGTATGGAGACCCAGTACTTC.

This clone was detected ten times or more. This chain's CDR3 is CASSPGQGYEQYF. The DNA for the CDR3 is TGTGCCAGCAGCCCGGGACAGGGTTACGAGCAGTACTTC. The chain recombines TRBV9 with TRBJ2-7, with 9 bases identical to TRBD1. Germline V gene data show CDR1 as SGDLS and CDR2 as YYNGEE. The ends lost 4 bases at V and 4 bases at J; junction bases unmatched: 3. The CDR3 is 13 residues long.

This clone was seen at least ten times. The chain uses TRBV19 and TRBJ1-1; D remains ambiguous. The V end was cut by 6 bases, the J end by 0 bases, with 11 bases between. The CDR3 is 14 residues long. Per germline, CDR1 LNHDA and CDR2 SQIVND (reference sequence). CDR3 loop: CASREVVMNTEAFF. Written as DNA, the CDR3 is TGTGCCAGTAGGGAGGTGGTAATGAACACTGAAGCTTTCTTT.

This clone was observed at least ten times. The gene calls are TRBV6-1 and TRBJ1-2; TRBD1 agrees at 7 bases. V lost 2 bases and J lost 5; bases outside the gene matches: 8. CDR1 and CDR2 from the germline V gene are MNHNS and SASEGT. The CDR3 totals 15 residues. The CDR3 here is CASSEQGEMGYGYTF. CDR3 DNA sequence: TGTGCCAGCAGTGAACAGGGGGAGATGGGGTATGGCTACACCTTC.

This clone was counted ten times or more. J is TRBJ1-2 and V is TRBV9; maybe TRBD1 (6 bases). V was pared by 0 bases and J by 8 bases, with 20 bases between. Germline V CDR1 and CDR2: SGDLS, YYNGEE. The CDR3 spans 16 residues. CDR3 protein: CASSVVGGPRSEGYTF. In DNA, the CDR3 is TGTGCCAGCAGCGTAGTGGGGGGGCCCAGAAGTGAAGGCTACACCTTC.

The table lists this clone with many counts. The chain employs TRBV12-3 or TRBV12-4 and TRBJ2-2, with D unresolved. The CDR3 runs 17 residues. Deletions cut 8 bases from V and 2 bases from J, with 21 bases between. The CDR3 region is CASSFQTGPLNTGELFF. The CDR3 DNA sequence: TGTGCCAGCTCCTTTCAGACGGGTCCCCTAAACACCGGGGAGCTGTTTTTT.

The table lists this clone with many counts. The chain uses TRBV13 and TRBJ1-1; D is perhaps TRBD1 (6 bases). This CDR3 spans 13 amino acids. The germline gives CDR1 PRHDT, CDR2 FYEKMQ (reference sequence). V shed 5 bases and J shed 6 bases, with 13 bases lying between them. CDR3 residues: CASSVLRGAEAFF. The CDR3 DNA follows: TGTGCCAGCAGCGTCCTCAGGGGCGCTGAAGCTTTCTTT.

This clone was counted many times. This rearrangement joins TRBV11-2 to TRBJ2-3, with 14 bases lining up with TRBD2. Losses at the gene ends were 3 bases for V and 5 bases for J; bases not matched to a gene: 10. Germline assignment: CDR1 SGHAT and CDR2 FQNNGV. This CDR3 contains 18 residues. Here the CDR3 DNA reads TGTGCCAGCAGCTTGGTGGGCCGACTAGCGGGAGGGATAGATACGCAGTATTTT. It translates to CASSLVGRLAGGIDTQYF.

This clone was seen repeatedly, ten times or more. The rearrangement links TRBV6-1 to TRBJ2-5; D unresolved. The CDR3 totals 13 residues. CDR1 MNHNS and CDR2 SASEGT come from the germline V gene. V lost 6 bases, J lost 2 bases, and 10 bases lay in between. Here the CDR3 DNA reads TGTGCCAGCAGACCCCCGGCACAAGAGACCCAGTACTTC. Translation gives CASRPPAQETQYF.

This clone was observed a handful of times. The conserved phenylalanine or tryptophan is not found at the CDR3 terminus, so this likely reflects a read error. V is TRBV28 and J is TRBJ1-1; TRBD1 agrees at 7 bases. Per the germline V gene, CDR1 is MDHEN and CDR2 is SYDVKM. This CDR3 is built from 12 residues. The CDR3 sequence: CAGSGGTSEAFL. The CDR3 region has the DNA TGTGCTGGCTCAGGGGGGACTTCTGAAGCTTTCCTT.